This T cell receptor beta chain was sequenced for a study of T cell responses to AZD1222 COVID-19 vaccine. Study findings and constraints: Nearly half of the spike-specific TCRs reportedly recognize variant regions that carry no mutations. Spike-specific TCR breadth and depth both grew after two AZD1222 doses.

V lost 1 base and J 9 bases, leaving 1 base between the germline ends. The CDR3 is 10 amino acids. Comment on this clone: Its target is not known.

TCRdb's copy holds only in-frame clones and misses some; the assay was immunoSEQ multiplex PCR. The sample lists 120,000 to 150,000 clones, 70% to 90% occurring once. Analysis merged second doses at about 4 or about 12 weeks. The sequence came from an adult who received the AZD1222 COVID-19 vaccine. This chain connects TRBV12-3 or TRBV12-4 to TRBJ2-1, with D uncertain. Sequenced here: peripheral blood, sampled 28 days after the second AZD1222 dose. In DNA, the CDR3 is TGTGCCAGCAGTTTAGTTGAGCAGTTCTTC. It codes for CASSLVEQFF.